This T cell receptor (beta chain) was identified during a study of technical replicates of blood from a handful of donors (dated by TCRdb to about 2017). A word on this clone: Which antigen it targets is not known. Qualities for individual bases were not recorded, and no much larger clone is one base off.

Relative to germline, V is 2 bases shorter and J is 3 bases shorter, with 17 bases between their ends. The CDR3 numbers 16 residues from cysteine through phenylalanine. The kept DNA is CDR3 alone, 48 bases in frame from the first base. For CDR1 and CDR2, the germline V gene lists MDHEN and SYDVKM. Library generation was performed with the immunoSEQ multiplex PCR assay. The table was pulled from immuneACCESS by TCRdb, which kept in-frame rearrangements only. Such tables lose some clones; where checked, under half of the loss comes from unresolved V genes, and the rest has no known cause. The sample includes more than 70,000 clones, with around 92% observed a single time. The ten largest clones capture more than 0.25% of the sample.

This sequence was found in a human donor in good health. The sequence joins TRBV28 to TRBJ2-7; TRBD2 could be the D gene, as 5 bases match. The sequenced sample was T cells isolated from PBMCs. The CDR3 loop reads CASSLRWLRGLYEQYF. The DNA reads TGTGCCAGCAGTTTAAGGTGGCTTAGAGGGCTCTACGAGCAGTACTTC.